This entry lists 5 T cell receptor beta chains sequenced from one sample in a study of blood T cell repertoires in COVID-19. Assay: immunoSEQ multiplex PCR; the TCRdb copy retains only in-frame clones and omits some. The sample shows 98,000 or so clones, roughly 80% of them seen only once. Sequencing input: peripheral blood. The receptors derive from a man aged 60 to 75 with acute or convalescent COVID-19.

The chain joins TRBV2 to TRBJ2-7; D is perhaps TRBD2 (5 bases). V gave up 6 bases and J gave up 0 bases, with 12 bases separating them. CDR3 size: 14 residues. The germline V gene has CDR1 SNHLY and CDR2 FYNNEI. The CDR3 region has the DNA TGTGCCAGCAGACTCACAAGCGGCTCCTACGAGCAGTACGTC. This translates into CASRLTSGSYEQYV.

CDR3: CASSFRGDGQPQHF. Written as DNA, the CDR3 is TGTGCCAGCAGTTTCAGGGGGGATGGACAGCCCCAGCATTTT. The chain employs TRBV6-5 and TRBJ1-5; 7 bases match TRBD1. V trimming: 4 bases; J trimming: 7 bases; junction bases outside the gene matches: 7. The CDR3 spans 14 residues. The germline gives CDR1 MNHEY, CDR2 SVGAGI.

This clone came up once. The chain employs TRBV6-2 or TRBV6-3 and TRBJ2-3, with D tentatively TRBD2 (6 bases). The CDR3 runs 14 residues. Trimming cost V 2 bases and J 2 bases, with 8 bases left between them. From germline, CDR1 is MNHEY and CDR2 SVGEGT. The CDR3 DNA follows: TGTGCCAGCAGTTACGGGGGGAACACAGATACGCAGTATTTT. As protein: CASSYGGNTDTQYF.

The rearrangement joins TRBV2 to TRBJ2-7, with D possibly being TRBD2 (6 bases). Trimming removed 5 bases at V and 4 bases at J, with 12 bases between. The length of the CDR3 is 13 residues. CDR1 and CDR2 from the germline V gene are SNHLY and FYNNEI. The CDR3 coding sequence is TGTGCCAGCAGTCGGGACGGGGGATACGAGCAGTACTTC. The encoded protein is CASSRDGGYEQYF.

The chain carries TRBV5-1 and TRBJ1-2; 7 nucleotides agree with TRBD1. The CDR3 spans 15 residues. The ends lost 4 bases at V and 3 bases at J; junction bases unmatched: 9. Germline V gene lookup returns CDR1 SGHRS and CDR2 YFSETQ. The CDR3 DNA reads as TGCGCCAGCAGCATACAACCCGGGACAGACTATGGCTACACCTTC. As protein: CASSIQPGTDYGYTF.